The present entry profiles one TCR beta chain with its context. This sample is drawn from a study of beta chain features in type 1 diabetes. Every participating donor gave one draw, a heparinised blood sample averaging about 100 mL. The CDR3 contains 16 residues. V was pared by 1 base and J by 12 bases, with 25 bases between. Looked up from germline, CDR1 is GTSNPN and CDR2 is SVGIG (reference sequence). Expressed TCRB transcripts were sequenced after all isolated RNA was converted to cDNA. Naive, central memory and regulatory T cell samples produced a mean of approximately 3.5 million reads. Here immunoSEQ multiplex PCR was the method, and the copy in TCRdb shows in-frame clones only, minus some. Of 200,000 to 250,000 clones in the sample, under 70% were seen once.

Sequenced sample: naive CD4+ T cells from blood. The V call is TRBV30, the J call TRBJ1-5; TRBD1 is a possible D gene (6 bases). The TCR comes from a man aged 25 to 40 in good health. As DNA, the CDR3 is TGTGCCTGGAGTGCAGGGGAAAATCATATCCGGATCAACCAGCATTTT. Protein product: CAWSAGENHIRINQHF.